This T cell receptor (beta chain) is from a study of early T cells in non-severe SARS-CoV-2 infection. Study details: Chains from this unsorted whole-blood bulk RNA could not be paired.

Each cDNA molecule carried a unique molecular identifier. TCRdb ran MiXCR on the 5' RACE reads and lists one entry per CDR3 protein. The sample lists about 60,000 distinct CDR3 sequences, around 8.9% occurring once. This receptor was obtained from an adult who was a healthcare worker with PCR-confirmed SARS-CoV-2 infection or an uninfected control (not recorded which). The specimen was whole blood.

CDR3: CASSSGTGVGGELFF. The CDR3, as DNA: TGTGCCAGCAGTTCCGGGACAGGGGTAGGCGGGGAGCTGTTTTTT. The chain couples TRBV6-1 to TRBJ2-2, with TRBD1 matching over 10 bases. Germline trimming cut 5 bases from V and 7 bases from J; bases unmatched to any gene: 7. The CDR3 length is 15 residues. Germline CDR1 reads MNHNS; CDR2 reads SASEGT.